The 29 T cell receptor beta chains given below trace back to one sample, sequenced in a study of T cell repertoires in cytomegalovirus infection. TCRdb ran MiXCR on the reads and lists one entry per CDR3 protein. This repertoire shows roughly 630,000 distinct CDR3 sequences, 20% to 25% found once; its top ten account for approximately 8%. The sequencing sample was made of CD8+ T cells from PBMCs. All receptors come from a human donor in good health (CMV status not recorded). Some clones in this sample may be carry-over from other donors' samples.

This clonotype showed up just a few times. The genes are TRBV6-6 and TRBJ2-2, with a weak D call TRBD2 (6 bases). The CDR3 is made up of 16 amino acids. CDR1 MNHNY and CDR2 SVGAGI come from the germline V gene (reference sequence). Trimming took off 4 bases at V and 4 bases at J, with 16 bases between the two ends. CDR3 sequence: CASSSWGDETTGELFF. CDR3 DNA: TGTGCCAGCAGTTCATGGGGGGACGAGACCACCGGGGAGCTGTTTTTT.

CDR3 protein: CASSLRGPPYEQYF. CDR3 DNA sequence: TGCGCCAGCAGCTTGAGGGGGCCTCCCTACGAGCAGTACTTC. This rearrangement joins TRBV5-1 to TRBJ2-7, with 7 nucleotides matching TRBD1. Germline CDR1 is SGHRS and CDR2 is YFSETQ. J lost 2 bases, V lost 1 base, and 3 bases had no gene match. CDR3 size: 14 residues.

This clonotype appeared many times. The rearrangement links TRBV28 to TRBJ2-7; 7 bases line up with TRBD1. The CDR3 runs 16 residues. Per germline, CDR1 MDHEN and CDR2 SYDVKM. V was clipped by 6 bases and J by 2 bases; unmatched bases: 13. The CDR3 DNA reads TGTGCCAGCAGCCCCGGGACAGAAGTAGAAACCTACGAGCAGTACGTC. Protein product: CASSPGTEVETYEQYV.

This chain connects TRBV28 to TRBJ2-1, with 8 nucleotides matching TRBD1. The CDR3 covers 15 residues. J was trimmed by 6 bases and V by 7 bases; bases with no gene match: 11. CDR1 and CDR2 from the germline V gene are MDHEN and SYDVKM. CDR3 in amino acids: CASTPPGQASNEQFF. The CDR3 DNA sequence: TGTGCCAGCACCCCTCCGGGACAGGCTTCCAATGAGCAGTTCTTC.

This clonotype was seen more than once but under ten times. CDR3 in amino acids: CAVRGDEQYV. CDR3 coding DNA: TGTGCCGTCAGGGGCGACGAGCAGTACGTC. The V and J genes are TRBV2 and TRBJ2-7, with a tentative D call TRBD1 (6 bases). V gave up 11 bases and J gave up 5 bases, with 10 bases separating them. CDR1 and CDR2 from the germline V gene are SNHLY and FYNNEI. The CDR3 length is 10 residues.

This clonotype was picked up a small number of times. The chain is built from TRBV6-2 or TRBV6-3 and TRBJ2-5, with 9 bases fitting TRBD1. The CDR3 length is 17 residues. Germline V gene sequence: CDR1 MNHEY, CDR2 SVGEGT. The V and J ends lost 5 bases and 3 bases, in that order; junction bases with no gene match: 13. The CDR3 coding sequence is TGTGCCAGCAGTACCTTGGACAGGGGAGGAGGAGAAGAGACCCAGTACTTC. This sequence encodes CASSTLDRGGGEETQYF.

This sequence joins TRBV2 and TRBJ1-6; D not certain. V was clipped by 10 bases and J by 9 bases, with 16 bases between them. Germline CDR1 and CDR2: SNHLY and FYNNEI. The CDR3 is made up of 13 amino acids. The CDR3 region has the DNA TGTGCCACCCATACTGCTCTTCGTTCACCCCTCCACTTT. It codes for CATHTALRSPLHF.

This clonotype was counted only a few times. The rearrangement links TRBV7-9 to TRBJ2-2; 8 positions match TRBD2. V shed 5 bases and J 9 bases; nucleotides not matched to a gene: 11. CDR3 length: 15 residues. The germline CDR1 and CDR2 sequences are SEHNR and FQNEAQ (reference sequence). This CDR3 is CASSPGTSSGRELFF. The CDR3 region has the DNA TGTGCCAGCAGCCCCGGGACTAGTTCGGGCCGGGAGCTGTTTTTT.

The CDR3 loop reads CASRPLWEAGGEGLRIGETQYF. In DNA form, the CDR3 reads TGTGCCAGCAGGCCCCTTTGGGAAGCGGGGGGCGAGGGCTTACGGATTGGGGAGACCCAGTACTTC. The genes are TRBV28 and TRBJ2-5, with TRBD2 identical over 9 bases. The ends lost 6 bases at V and 5 bases at J; junction bases unmatched: 31. The germline gives CDR1 MDHEN, CDR2 SYDVKM. The CDR3 has 22 residues.

The CDR3 DNA follows: TGCAGTGCCCCGGCCCCTCTAGCGGGGGCTAGCACAGATACGCAGTATTTT. Its protein product is CSAPAPLAGASTDTQYF. The rearrangement joins TRBV20-1 to TRBJ2-3, with 10 bases aligning to TRBD2. The CDR3 contains 17 residues. The junction had 12 bases not matched to a gene; V was cut back by 6 bases and J by 0 bases. From germline, CDR1 is DFQATT and CDR2 SNEGSKA (reference sequence).

This clonotype was counted many times. The V and J genes are TRBV12-3 or TRBV12-4 and TRBJ1-1; the match to TRBD1 covers 7 bases. This CDR3 region has 15 residues. Losses at the gene ends were 5 bases for V and 1 base for J; bases not matched to a gene: 7. CDR3 residues: CASSARQGENTEAFF. The DNA for the CDR3 is TGTGCCAGCAGTGCTCGACAGGGTGAGAACACTGAAGCTTTCTTT.

This clonotype was found many times. This chain uses TRBV12-3 or TRBV12-4 with TRBJ2-2; D is tentatively TRBD1 or TRBD2 (5 bases each). The CDR3 sequence is 17 residues long. V lost 2 bases to trimming and J lost 6 bases, with 19 bases between them. The CDR3 loop is CASSLSPGPLRSGELFF. In nucleotides, the CDR3 is TGTGCCAGCAGTTTATCACCGGGACCCTTAAGGTCCGGGGAGCTGTTTTTT.

This clonotype showed up just a few times. This rearrangement joins TRBV3-1 to TRBJ2-7; D call uncertain. With 1 base removed from V and 5 bases from J, the gap between germline ends came to 9 bases. The germline CDR1 and CDR2 sequences are LGHDT and YNNKEL (reference sequence). CDR3 length: 13 residues. The CDR3 loop is CASSQGVVDEQYV. In DNA form, the CDR3 reads TGTGCCAGCAGCCAAGGGGTTGTCGACGAGCAGTACGTC.

On this clonotype itself: A much larger clone is a single base away; this may be a read error. The chain employs TRBV4-3 and TRBJ1-2; D ambiguous. V was shortened by 1 base and J by 0 bases, with 9 bases between the two germline ends. Germline CDR1 is LGHNA and CDR2 is YSLEER. CDR3 length equals 15 residues. This chain's CDR3 is CASSQGRTANYGYTF. The CDR3, as DNA: TGCGCCAGCAGCCAAGGACGGACTGCTAACTATGGCTACACCTTC.

This clonotype was recorded many times. The rearrangement joins TRBV12-3 or TRBV12-4 to TRBJ1-2, with a tentative D call TRBD1 (6 bases). The V end was cut by 2 bases, the J end by 4 bases, with 14 bases between. CDR3 size: 15 residues. CDR3 nucleotide sequence: TGTGCCAGCAGTTTATTGGACAGTCCGAGCTATGGCTACACCTTC. It codes for CASSLLDSPSYGYTF.

This clonotype has at least ten counts. The chain links TRBV28 to TRBJ2-4; D gene ambiguous. CDR1 and CDR2 from the germline V gene are MDHEN and SYDVKM. This CDR3 is 13 amino acids long. Trimming left V 3 bases short and J 0 bases short, with 3 bases between. CDR3 nucleotide sequence: TGTGCCAGCAGTTTCCTAGCCAAAAACATTCAGTACTTC. Protein: CASSFLAKNIQYF.

The chain carries TRBV7-9 and TRBJ2-2, with TRBD2 identical over 8 bases. Trimming took 5 bases from V and 3 from J; bases not matched to a gene: 8. CDR3 length equals 16 residues. Germline-derived CDR1 and CDR2 are SEHNR and FQNEAQ (reference sequence). DNA for the CDR3: TGTGCCAGCAGCCCTTCGGGGGGGGCGTACACCGGGGAGCTGTTTTTT. Its protein product is CASSPSGGAYTGELFF.

This chain uses TRBV28 with TRBJ2-1, with TRBD2 matching over 11 bases. This CDR3 is 21 amino acids long. V shed 6 bases and J 0 bases; nucleotides not matched to a gene: 19. Germline lookup yields CDR1 MDHEN and CDR2 SYDVKM. The CDR3 DNA is TGTGCCAGCAGCCCAGGCCTCGGGACTAGCGGATTCTCAAGCTCCTACAATGAGCAGTTCTTC. Its translation is CASSPGLGTSGFSSSYNEQFF.

Only a few counts were recorded for this clonotype. J is TRBJ2-7 and V is TRBV28; 7 bases match TRBD1. Germline lookup yields CDR1 MDHEN and CDR2 SYDVKM. V lost 9 bases to trimming and J lost 1 base; unmatched junction nucleotides: 12. CDR3 size: 15 residues. CDR3 nucleotides: TGTGCCAGTTCTCCAACCGGGACAGTATCCTACGAGCAGTACGTC. Amino acids: CASSPTGTVSYEQYV.

This chain joins TRBV24-1 and TRBJ2-2; D possibly matches TRBD1 or TRBD2 (5 bases each). This CDR3 comprises 11 residues. V was clipped by 12 bases and J by 5 bases, with 9 bases between them. The germline V gene encodes CDR1 KGHDR and CDR2 SFDVKD. The CDR3 loop is CAEGRTGELFF. The CDR3 DNA reads TGTGCCGAGGGACGGACCGGGGAGCTGTTTTTT.

This clonotype was observed a few times. The rearrangement uses TRBV4-2 and TRBJ2-7, with 9 nucleotides matching TRBD1. Per the germline V gene, CDR1 is LGHNA and CDR2 is YNFKEQ. The CDR3 runs to 15 residues. V shed 6 bases and J 4 bases; nucleotides not matched to a gene: 10. The CDR3 bases are TGTGCCAGCAGGCAGGGACAGGGAGGCATTTACGAGCAGTACTTC. Translated: CASRQGQGGIYEQYF.

This clonotype was observed at least ten times. The V call is TRBV6-1, the J call TRBJ2-1; tentatively, D is TRBD2 (6 bases). The ends were cut back, 3 bases at V and 9 bases at J, with 12 bases in the middle. Per germline, CDR1 MNHNS and CDR2 SASEGT. This CDR3 comprises 13 residues. The CDR3 DNA reads as TGTGCCAGCAGTGATTCGTCGGGAGTTGAGCAGTTCTTC. The encoded protein is CASSDSSGVEQFF.

This clonotype was recorded at least ten times. This rearrangement joins TRBV7-6 to TRBJ2-1; D might be TRBD2 (5 bases). Germline loops: CDR1 SGHVS, CDR2 FNYEAQ. Trimming stripped 0 bases from V and 4 bases from J, with 10 bases between. CDR3 size: 15 residues. The CDR3 DNA reads as TGTGCCAGCAGCTTAGCGCCAGCGGCATACAATGAGCAGTTCTTC. Translating gives CASSLAPAAYNEQFF.

This clonotype was found many times. The chain combines TRBV7-6 with TRBJ2-5; D is unclear. CDR1 and CDR2 (germline): SGHVS, FNYEAQ. Trimming removed 1 base from V and 2 bases from J, with 8 bases in between. CDR3 size: 14 residues. CDR3 residues: CASSLESEQETQYF. CDR3 nucleotides: TGTGCCAGCAGCTTAGAGTCAGAACAAGAGACCCAGTACTTC.

This chain links TRBV28 with TRBJ2-1, with TRBD2 identical over 8 bases. CDR1 and CDR2 from the germline V gene are MDHEN and SYDVKM. The CDR3 extends over 14 amino acids. V was clipped by 8 bases and J by 4 bases; unmatched bases: 7. The DNA of the CDR3 is TGTGCCAGCTGGGGGCGGGGGGCTTACAATGAGCAGTTCTTC. It yields the protein CASWGRGAYNEQFF. Looking up the rest from reference TRBV28 and TRBJ2-1 gives the full variable domain: DVKVTQSSRYLVKRTGEKVFLECVQDMDHENMFWYRQDPGLGLRLIYFSYDVKMKEKGDIPEGYSVSREKKERFSLILESASTNQTSMYLCASWGRGAYNEQFFGPGTRLTVL.

V usage is TRBV7-9 and J usage is TRBJ2-6; no reliable D call. Deletions cut 2 bases from V and 0 bases from J, with 8 bases between. The CDR3 runs to 16 residues. From germline, CDR1 is SEHNR and CDR2 FQNEAQ (reference sequence). CDR3 protein: CASSLNSVSGANVLTF. The DNA for the CDR3 is TGTGCCAGCAGCTTAAACAGTGTCTCTGGGGCCAACGTCCTGACTTTC.

In its sample, this clonotype was seen a few times. The gene calls are TRBV28 and TRBJ2-1, with TRBD2 matching 7 bases. Germline V gene lookup returns CDR1 MDHEN and CDR2 SYDVKM. This CDR3 spans 16 amino acids. V shed 2 bases, J shed 2 bases, and the junction held 6 bases outside the gene matches. CDR3: CASSLQPSGPYNEQFF. The CDR3 bases are TGTGCCAGCAGTTTACAGCCTAGCGGTCCCTACAATGAGCAGTTCTTC.

The V call is TRBV18, the J call TRBJ2-5; D is perhaps TRBD1 (6 bases). CDR3 length equals 14 residues. From germline, CDR1 is KGHSH and CDR2 LQKENI. V was pared by 3 bases and J by 4 bases, with 12 bases between. The CDR3, as DNA: TGTGCCAGCTCACCTTCATGGGGGCTAGAGACCCAGTACTTC. The encoded protein is CASSPSWGLETQYF.

The chain carries TRBV6-6 and TRBJ1-5; D gene ambiguous. CDR3 length: 12 residues. With 2 bases removed from V and 5 bases from J, the gap between germline ends came to 4 bases. The germline CDR1 and CDR2 sequences are MNHNY and SVGAGI (reference sequence). The CDR3 sequence: CASSYEHQPQHF. The CDR3 nucleotides are TGTGCCAGCAGTTACGAGCATCAGCCCCAGCATTTT.